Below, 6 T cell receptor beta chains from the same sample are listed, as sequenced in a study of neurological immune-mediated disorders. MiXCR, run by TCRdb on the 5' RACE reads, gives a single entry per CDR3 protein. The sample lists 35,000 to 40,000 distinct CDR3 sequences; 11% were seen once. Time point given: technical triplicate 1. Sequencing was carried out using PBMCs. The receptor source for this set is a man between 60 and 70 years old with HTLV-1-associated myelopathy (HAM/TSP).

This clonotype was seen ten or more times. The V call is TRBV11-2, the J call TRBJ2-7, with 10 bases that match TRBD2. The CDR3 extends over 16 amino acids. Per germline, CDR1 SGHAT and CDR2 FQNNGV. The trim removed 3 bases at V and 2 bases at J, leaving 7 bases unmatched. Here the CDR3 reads CASSLTTSGWTYEQYF. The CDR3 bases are TGTGCCAGCAGCTTGACGACTAGCGGGTGGACCTACGAGCAGTACTTC.

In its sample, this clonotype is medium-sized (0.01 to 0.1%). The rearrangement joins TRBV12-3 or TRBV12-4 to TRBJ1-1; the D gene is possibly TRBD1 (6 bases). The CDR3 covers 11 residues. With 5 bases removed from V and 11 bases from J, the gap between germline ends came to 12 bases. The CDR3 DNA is TGTGCCAGCAGTCCAGGGGTTGAGGCTTTCTTT. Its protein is CASSPGVEAFF.

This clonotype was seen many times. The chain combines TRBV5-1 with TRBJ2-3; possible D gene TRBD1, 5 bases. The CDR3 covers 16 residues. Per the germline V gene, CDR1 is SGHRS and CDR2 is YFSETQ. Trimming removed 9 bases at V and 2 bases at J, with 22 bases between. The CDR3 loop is CATQTGSLGDTDTQYF. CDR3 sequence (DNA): TGCGCCACCCAAACGGGCTCCCTAGGGGACACAGATACGCAGTATTTT.

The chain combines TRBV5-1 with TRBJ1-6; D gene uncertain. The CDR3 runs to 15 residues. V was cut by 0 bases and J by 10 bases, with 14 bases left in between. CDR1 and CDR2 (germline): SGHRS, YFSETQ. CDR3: CASSLAVARESPLHF. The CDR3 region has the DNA TGCGCCAGCAGCTTGGCAGTGGCGCGCGAGTCACCCCTCCACTTT.

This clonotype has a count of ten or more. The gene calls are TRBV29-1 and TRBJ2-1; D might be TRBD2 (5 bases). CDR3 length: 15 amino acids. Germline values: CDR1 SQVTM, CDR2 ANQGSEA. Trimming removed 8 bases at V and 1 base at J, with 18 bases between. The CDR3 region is CSIEPRGNSYNEQFF. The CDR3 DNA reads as TGCAGCATCGAACCACGAGGGAATTCCTACAATGAGCAGTTCTTC.

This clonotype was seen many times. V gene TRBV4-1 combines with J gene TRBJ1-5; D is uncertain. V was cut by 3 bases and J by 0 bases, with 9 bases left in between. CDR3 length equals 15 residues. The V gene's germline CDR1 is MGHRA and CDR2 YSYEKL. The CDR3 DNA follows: TGCGCCAGCAGCCATGTTGTGAATAGCAATCAGCCCCAGCATTTT. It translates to CASSHVVNSNQPQHF.